This T cell receptor beta chain was sequenced for a study of cytomegalovirus exposure and HLA in healthy donors. A multiplex PCR was run with 60 Vbeta primers and 13 Jbeta primers. Here immunoSEQ multiplex PCR was the method, and the copy in TCRdb shows in-frame clones only, minus some. The sample comprises some 180,000 clones, roughly 77% of which are singletons, and under 3% rests with the top ten. Per germline, CDR1 SEHNR and CDR2 FQNEAQ (reference sequence). V lost 7 bases and J lost 3; bases outside the gene matches: 12. The length of the CDR3 is 16 residues. V and J are TRBV7-9 and TRBJ2-3; TRBD2 agrees at 8 bases. The sequencing sample was made of PBMCs. The receptor was derived from a young woman in good health and CMV-seropositive. The CDR3, as DNA: TGTGCCAGCACCCCCTTTCGGCGGGGGGATACAGATACGCAGTATTTT. Its translation: CASTPFRRGDTDTQYF.